This TCR beta chain was captured in a study of blood T cell repertoires in COVID-19. V was shortened by 5 bases and J by 0 bases, with 14 bases between the two germline ends. This CDR3 comprises 15 residues. Germline CDR1 SEHNR, CDR2 FQNEAQ (reference sequence). Methods used by the authors: Using reference gene primer amplification, nucleated cell counts were estimated. Sequencing was performed with immunoSEQ multiplex PCR; in TCRdb, only in-frame clones are kept and a portion is missing. V and J calls and clone size are as listed in that table; D and trimming were resolved from the DNA. The sample consists of some 50,000 clones, roughly four fifths of them appearing once.

The rearrangement uses TRBV7-9 and TRBJ2-7, with a tentative D call TRBD1 (8 bases). The receptor's source is a man aged 35 to 55 with acute or convalescent COVID-19. The sequenced material came from peripheral blood. The CDR3 spells CASSTGGGFSYEQYF. The CDR3 nucleotides are TGTGCCAGCAGCACAGGGGGGGGGTTCTCCTACGAGCAGTACTTC.